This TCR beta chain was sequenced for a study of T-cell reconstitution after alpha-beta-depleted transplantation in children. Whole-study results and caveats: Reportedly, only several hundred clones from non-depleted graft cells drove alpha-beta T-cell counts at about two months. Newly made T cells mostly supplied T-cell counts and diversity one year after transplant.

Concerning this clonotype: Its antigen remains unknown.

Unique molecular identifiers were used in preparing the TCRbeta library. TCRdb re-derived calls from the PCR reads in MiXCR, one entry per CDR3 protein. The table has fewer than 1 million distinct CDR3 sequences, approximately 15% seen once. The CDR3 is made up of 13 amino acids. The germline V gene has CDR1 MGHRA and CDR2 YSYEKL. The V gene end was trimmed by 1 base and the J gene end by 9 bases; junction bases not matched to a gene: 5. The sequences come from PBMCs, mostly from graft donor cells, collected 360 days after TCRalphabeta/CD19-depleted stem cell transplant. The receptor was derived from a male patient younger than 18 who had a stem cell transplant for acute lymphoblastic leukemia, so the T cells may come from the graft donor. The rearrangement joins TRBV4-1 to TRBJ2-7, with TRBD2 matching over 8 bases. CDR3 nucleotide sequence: TGCGCCAGCAGCCAAGGACTAGCGAACGGGCAGTACTTC. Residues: CASSQGLANGQYF.